The sequence of this T cell receptor (beta chain) was determined in a study of T cells after yellow fever vaccination. Across the whole study: Where fractions had low cell numbers, libraries were prepared from them with the SMART-Seq v4 Ultra Low Input RNA kit.

A note on this clonotype: Antigen specificity is unknown.

Whole-study results and caveats: In FACS-sorted repertoires, abundant clonotypes from the bulk population could appear as contaminants. Compared with primary, the secondary response was weaker and peaked at day 5, not 15. In post-booster samples, most primary-vaccination clones reappeared (approximately 96% CD4, roughly 90% CD8).

CDR3 length: 17 residues. Germline values: CDR1 MNHEY, CDR2 SMNVEV (reference sequence). V was shortened by 6 bases and J by 4 bases, with 19 bases between the two germline ends. One entry per CDR3 protein, called by TCRdb with MiXCR from the 5' RACE reads. The sample comprises roughly 340,000 distinct CDR3 sequences, 4% of which are singletons, and 24% rests with the top ten. Material: PBMCs, obtained 5 days after the yellow fever booster vaccination. This receptor was identified in a man in his late teens or twenties who received the YFV17D yellow fever vaccine. The chain couples TRBV27 to TRBJ2-6; D is possibly TRBD1 (5 bases). Here the CDR3 DNA reads TGTGCCAGCAGGGGGCTACCTCTCCGGCCCGGGGCCAACGTCCTGACTTTC. It yields the protein CASRGLPLRPGANVLTF.